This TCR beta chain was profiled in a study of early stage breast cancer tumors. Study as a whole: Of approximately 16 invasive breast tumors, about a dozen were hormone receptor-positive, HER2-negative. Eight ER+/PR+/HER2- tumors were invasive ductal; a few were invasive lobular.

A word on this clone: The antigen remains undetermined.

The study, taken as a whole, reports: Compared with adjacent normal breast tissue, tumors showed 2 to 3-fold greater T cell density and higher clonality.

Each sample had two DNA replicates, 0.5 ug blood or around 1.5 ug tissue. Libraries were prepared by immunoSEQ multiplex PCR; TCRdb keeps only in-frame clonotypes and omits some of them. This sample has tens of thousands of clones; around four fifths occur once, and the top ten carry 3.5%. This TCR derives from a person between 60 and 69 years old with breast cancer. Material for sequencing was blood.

The CDR3: CASSLARGGEKLFF. The CDR3 coding sequence is TGCGCCAGCAGCTTGGCCAGGGGCGGAGAAAAACTGTTTTTT. The chain recombines TRBV5-1 with TRBJ1-4, with D possibly TRBD1 on 6 matching bases. The CDR3 contains 14 residues. Germline loops: CDR1 SGHRS, CDR2 YFSETQ. V lost 0 bases and J lost 8, with 11 bases in between.